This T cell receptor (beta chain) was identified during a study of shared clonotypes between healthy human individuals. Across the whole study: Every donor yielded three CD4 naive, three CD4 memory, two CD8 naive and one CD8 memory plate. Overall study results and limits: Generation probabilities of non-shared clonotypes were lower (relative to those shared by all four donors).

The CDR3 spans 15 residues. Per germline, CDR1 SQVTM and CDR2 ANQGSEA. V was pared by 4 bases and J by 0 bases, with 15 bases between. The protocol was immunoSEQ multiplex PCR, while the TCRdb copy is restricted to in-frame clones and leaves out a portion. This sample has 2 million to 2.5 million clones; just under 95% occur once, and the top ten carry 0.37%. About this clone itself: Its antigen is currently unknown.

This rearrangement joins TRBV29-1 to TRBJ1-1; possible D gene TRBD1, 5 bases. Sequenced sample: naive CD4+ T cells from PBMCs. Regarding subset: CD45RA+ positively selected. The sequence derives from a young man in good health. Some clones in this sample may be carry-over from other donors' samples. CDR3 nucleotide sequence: TGCAGCGTTGTCCCACTTAGGGGTCTGAACACTGAAGCTTTCTTT. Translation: CSVVPLRGLNTEAFF. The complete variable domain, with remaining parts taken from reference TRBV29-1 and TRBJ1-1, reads SAVISQKPSRDICQRGTSLTIQCQVDSQVTMMFWYRQQPGQSLTLIATANQGSEATYESGFVIDKFPISRPNLTFSTLTVSNMSPEDSSIYLCSVVPLRGLNTEAFFGQGTRLTVV.